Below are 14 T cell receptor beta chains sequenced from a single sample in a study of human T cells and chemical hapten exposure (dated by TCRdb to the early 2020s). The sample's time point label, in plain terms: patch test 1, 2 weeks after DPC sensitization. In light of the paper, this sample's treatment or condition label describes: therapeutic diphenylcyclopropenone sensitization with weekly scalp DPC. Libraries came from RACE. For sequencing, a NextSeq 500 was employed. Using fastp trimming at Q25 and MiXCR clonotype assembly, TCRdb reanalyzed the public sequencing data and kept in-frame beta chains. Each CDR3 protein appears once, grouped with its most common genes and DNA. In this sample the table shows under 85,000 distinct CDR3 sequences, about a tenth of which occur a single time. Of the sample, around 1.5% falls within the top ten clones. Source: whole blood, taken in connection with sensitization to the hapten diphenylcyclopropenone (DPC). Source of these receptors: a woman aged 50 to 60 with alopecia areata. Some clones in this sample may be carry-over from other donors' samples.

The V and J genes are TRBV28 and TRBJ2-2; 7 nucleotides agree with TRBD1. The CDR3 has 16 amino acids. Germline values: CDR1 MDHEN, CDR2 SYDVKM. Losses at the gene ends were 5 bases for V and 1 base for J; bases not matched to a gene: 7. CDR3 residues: CASSAPQGRNTGELFF. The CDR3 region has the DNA TGTGCCAGCAGTGCACCACAGGGGCGGAACACCGGGGAGCTGTTTTTT.

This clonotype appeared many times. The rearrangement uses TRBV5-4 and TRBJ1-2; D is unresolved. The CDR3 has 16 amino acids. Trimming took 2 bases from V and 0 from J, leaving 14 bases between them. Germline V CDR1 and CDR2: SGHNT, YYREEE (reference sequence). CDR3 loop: CASSFEGTRANYGYTF. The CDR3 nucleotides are TGTGCCAGCAGCTTTGAGGGAACAAGAGCTAACTATGGCTACACCTTC.

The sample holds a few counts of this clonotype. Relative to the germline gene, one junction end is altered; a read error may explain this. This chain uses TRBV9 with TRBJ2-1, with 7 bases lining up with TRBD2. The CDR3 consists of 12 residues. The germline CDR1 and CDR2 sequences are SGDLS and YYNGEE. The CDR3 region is CASRVGATSLFF. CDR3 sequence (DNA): TGTGCCAGCAGAGTAGGGGCGACTAGCCTGTTCTTC.

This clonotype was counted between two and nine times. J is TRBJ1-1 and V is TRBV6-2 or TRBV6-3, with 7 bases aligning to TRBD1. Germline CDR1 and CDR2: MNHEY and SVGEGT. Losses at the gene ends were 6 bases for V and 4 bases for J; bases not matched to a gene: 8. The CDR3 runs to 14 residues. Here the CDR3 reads CASRGQTTITEAFF. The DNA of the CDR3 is TGTGCCAGCAGGGGACAGACCACGATCACTGAAGCTTTCTTT.

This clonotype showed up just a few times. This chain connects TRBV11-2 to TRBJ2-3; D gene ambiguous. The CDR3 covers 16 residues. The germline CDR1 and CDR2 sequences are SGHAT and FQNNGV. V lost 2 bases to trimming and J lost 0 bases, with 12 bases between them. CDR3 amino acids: CASSLRTLSSTDTQYF. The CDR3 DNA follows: TGTGCCAGCAGCTTAAGGACGCTCTCTAGCACAGATACGCAGTATTTT.

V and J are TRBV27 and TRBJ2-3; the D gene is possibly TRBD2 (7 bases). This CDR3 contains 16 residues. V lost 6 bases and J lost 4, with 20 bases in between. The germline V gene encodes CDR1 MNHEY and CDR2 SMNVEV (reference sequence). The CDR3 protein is CASRPGRARGADTQYF. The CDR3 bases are TGTGCCAGCAGGCCGGGGAGGGCCAGGGGTGCAGATACGCAGTATTTT.

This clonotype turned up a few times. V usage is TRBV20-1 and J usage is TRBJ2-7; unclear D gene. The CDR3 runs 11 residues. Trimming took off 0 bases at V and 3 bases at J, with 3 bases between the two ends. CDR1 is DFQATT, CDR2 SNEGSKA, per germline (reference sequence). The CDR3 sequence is CSAREDYEQYF. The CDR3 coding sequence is TGCAGTGCTAGAGAAGACTACGAGCAGTACTTC.

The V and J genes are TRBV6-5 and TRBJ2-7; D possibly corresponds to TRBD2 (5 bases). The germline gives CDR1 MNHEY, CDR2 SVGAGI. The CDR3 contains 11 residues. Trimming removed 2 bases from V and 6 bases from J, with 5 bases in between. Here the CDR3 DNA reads TGTGCCAGCAGTTACCGGGGCGAGCAGTACTTC. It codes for CASSYRGEQYF.

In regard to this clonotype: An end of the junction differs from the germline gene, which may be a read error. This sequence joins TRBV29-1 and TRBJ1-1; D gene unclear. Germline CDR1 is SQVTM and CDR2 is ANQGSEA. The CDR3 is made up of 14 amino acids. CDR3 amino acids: CSVEDRPQNAEAFF. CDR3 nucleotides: TGCAGCGTTGAAGATAGGCCCCAGAACGCTGAAGCTTTCTTT.

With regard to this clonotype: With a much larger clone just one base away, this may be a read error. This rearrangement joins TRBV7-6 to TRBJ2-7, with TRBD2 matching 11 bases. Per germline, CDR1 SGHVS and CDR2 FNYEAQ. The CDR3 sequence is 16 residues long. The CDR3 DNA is TGTACCAGCAGCCAAAGAGTAGCGGGAGGGCCGGGGGAGCAGTACTTC. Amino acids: CTSSQRVAGGPGEQYF.

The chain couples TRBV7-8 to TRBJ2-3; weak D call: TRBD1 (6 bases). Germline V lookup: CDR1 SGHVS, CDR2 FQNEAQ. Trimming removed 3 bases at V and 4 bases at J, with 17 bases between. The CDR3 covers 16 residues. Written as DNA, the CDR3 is TGTGCCAGCAGCTTGCAATACAGGGCCGGGCCAGATACGCAGTATTTT. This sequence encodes CASSLQYRAGPDTQYF.

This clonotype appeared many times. In nucleotides, the CDR3 is TGTGCCAGCAGCCAAGATAGGGGTAGCGGGAGGGCCGGCGAGACCCAGTACTTC. The encoded protein is CASSQDRGSGRAGETQYF. V and J are TRBV14 and TRBJ2-5; TRBD2 aligns across 11 bases. Germline V CDR1 and CDR2: SGHDN, FVKESK. The CDR3 extends over 18 amino acids. V lost 0 bases, J lost 5 bases, and 11 bases stayed unmatched.

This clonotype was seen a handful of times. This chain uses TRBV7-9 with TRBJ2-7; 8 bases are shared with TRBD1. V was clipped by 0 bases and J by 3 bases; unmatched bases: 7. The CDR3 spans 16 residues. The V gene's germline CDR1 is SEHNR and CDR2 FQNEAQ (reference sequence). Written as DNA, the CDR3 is TGTGCCAGCAGCTTAGCGGATTACGGACAGGGCTACGAGCAGTACTTC. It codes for CASSLADYGQGYEQYF. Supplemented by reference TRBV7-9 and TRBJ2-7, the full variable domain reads DTGVSQNPRHKITKRGQNVTFRCDPISEHNRLYWYRQTLGQGPEFLTYFQNEAQLEKSRLLSDRFSAERPKGSFSTLEIQRTEQGDSAMYLCASSLADYGQGYEQYFGPGTRLTVT.

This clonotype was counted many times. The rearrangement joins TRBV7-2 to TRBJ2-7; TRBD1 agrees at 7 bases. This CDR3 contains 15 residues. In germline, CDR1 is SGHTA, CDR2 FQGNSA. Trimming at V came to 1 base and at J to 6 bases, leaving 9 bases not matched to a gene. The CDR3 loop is CASSLEATGFPEQYF. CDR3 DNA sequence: TGTGCCAGCAGCTTAGAAGCGACAGGGTTTCCCGAGCAGTACTTC. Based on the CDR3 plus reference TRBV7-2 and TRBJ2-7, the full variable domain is GAGVSQSPSNKVTEKGKDVELRCDPISGHTALYWYRQSLGQGLEFLIYFQGNSAPDKSGLPSDRFSAERTGGSVSTLTIQRTQQEDSAVYLCASSLEATGFPEQYFGPGTRLTVT.